The clone carrying this T cell receptor beta chain was counted at least ten times. Its cognate antigen is unknown. Primed by a sample-barcoded 5' primer and a J-beta primer mix, a second PCR proceeded for 7 to 11 cycles. TCRdb used MiXCR to reprocess the 5' RACE reads, holding one entry per CDR3 protein. The data contain 800,000 to 950,000 distinct CDR3 sequences, about 28% of them singletons. The sample belongs to a study of blood T cells in healthy people across ages. Overall study: About one barcoded TCR beta cDNA was captured per two T cells. The study's findings and limits: The study could not conclusively compare naive and antigen-experienced cells, given its unsorted PBMCs.

These data were also filed under a second study, of T cells of mothers and their children. As reported in that work: Each donor was one of three healthy Caucasian mothers or one of their six children.

This sequence originates from a woman between 35 and 50 years old in good health. The sample was blood.

The CDR3: CASSGGTRTGNLYEQYF. CDR3 coding DNA: TGTGCCAGCAGCGGGGGGACACGGACAGGGAATCTCTACGAGCAGTACTTC. The chain combines TRBV2 with TRBJ2-7, with D perhaps matching TRBD1 (8 bases). CDR3 length equals 17 residues. CDR1 is SNHLY, CDR2 FYNNEI, per germline. Deletions cut 6 bases from V and 3 bases from J, with 24 bases between.